The text below deals with one T cell receptor (beta chain). Antigen unknown. Trimming took off 6 bases at V and 4 bases at J, with 9 bases between the two ends. The CDR3 is 13 residues long. Per germline, CDR1 WSHSY and CDR2 SAAADI. This sample stems from a study of T cell responses to AZD1222 COVID-19 vaccine. Study-wide results and caveats: Recipients of AZD1222 seropositive at baseline numbered only six or seven.

Here immunoSEQ multiplex PCR was the method, and the copy in TCRdb shows in-frame clones only, minus some. The table records 200,000 to 250,000 clones, roughly 91% of them present only once. The specimen was peripheral blood, collected on day 0 of MenACWY control vaccination. The V and J genes are TRBV10-2 and TRBJ1-4; tentatively, D is TRBD1 (6 bases). This TCR was sampled from an adult in good health. CDR3 sequence reads: CASRQGGNEKLFF. CDR3 coding DNA: TGCGCCAGCAGACAGGGCGGTAATGAAAAACTGTTTTTT.